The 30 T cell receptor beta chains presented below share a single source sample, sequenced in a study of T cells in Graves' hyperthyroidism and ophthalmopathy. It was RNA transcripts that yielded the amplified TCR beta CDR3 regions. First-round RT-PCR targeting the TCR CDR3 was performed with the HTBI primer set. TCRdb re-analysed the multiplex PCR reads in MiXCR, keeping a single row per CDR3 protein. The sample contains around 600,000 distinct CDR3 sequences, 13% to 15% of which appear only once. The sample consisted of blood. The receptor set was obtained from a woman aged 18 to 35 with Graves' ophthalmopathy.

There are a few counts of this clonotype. The CDR3, as DNA: TGTGCCAGCAGCTTCGGACAGGGGGCAATGAATGAGCAGTTCTTC. Translating gives CASSFGQGAMNEQFF. This chain joins TRBV7-9 and TRBJ2-1; the match to TRBD1 covers 11 bases. Germline trimming cut 3 bases from V and 7 bases from J; bases unmatched to any gene: 5. The CDR3 sequence is 15 residues long. Per germline, CDR1 SEHNR and CDR2 FQNEAQ (reference sequence).

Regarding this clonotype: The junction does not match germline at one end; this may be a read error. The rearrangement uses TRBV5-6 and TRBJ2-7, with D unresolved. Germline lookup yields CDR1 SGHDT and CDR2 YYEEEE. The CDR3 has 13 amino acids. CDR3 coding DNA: TGTGCCGGCAGTACAGTTAGCTCCTACGAGCAGTACTTC. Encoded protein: CAGSTVSSYEQYF. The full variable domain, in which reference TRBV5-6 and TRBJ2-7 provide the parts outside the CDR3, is DAGVTQSPTHLIKTRGQQVTLRCSPKSGHDTVSWYQQALGQGPQFIFQYYEEEERQRGNFPDRFSGHQFPNYSSELNVNALLLGDSALYLCAGSTVSSYEQYFGPGTRLTVT.

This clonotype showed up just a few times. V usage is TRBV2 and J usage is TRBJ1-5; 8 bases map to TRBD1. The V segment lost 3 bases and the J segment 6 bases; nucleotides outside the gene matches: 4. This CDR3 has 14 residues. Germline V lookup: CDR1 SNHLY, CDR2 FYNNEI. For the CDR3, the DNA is TGTGCCAGCAGTGATGCAGGGGGCGGTCAGCCCCAGCATTTT. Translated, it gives CASSDAGGGQPQHF.

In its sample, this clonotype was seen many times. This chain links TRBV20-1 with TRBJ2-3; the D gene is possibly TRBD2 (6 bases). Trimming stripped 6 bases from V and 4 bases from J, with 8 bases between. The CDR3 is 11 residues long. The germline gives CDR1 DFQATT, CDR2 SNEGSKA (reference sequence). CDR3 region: CSARLADTQYF. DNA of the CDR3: TGCAGTGCCAGACTAGCAGATACGCAGTATTTT.

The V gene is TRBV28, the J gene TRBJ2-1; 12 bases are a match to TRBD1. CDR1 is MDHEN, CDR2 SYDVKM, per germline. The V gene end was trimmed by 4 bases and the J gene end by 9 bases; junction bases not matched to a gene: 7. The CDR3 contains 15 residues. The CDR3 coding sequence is TGTGCCAGCAGTTCCCCGGGACAGGGGGCAATTGAGCAGTTCTTC. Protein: CASSSPGQGAIEQFF. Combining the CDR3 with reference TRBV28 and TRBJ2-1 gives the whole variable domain DVKVTQSSRYLVKRTGEKVFLECVQDMDHENMFWYRQDPGLGLRLIYFSYDVKMKEKGDIPEGYSVSREKKERFSLILESASTNQTSMYLCASSSPGQGAIEQFFGPGTRLTVL.

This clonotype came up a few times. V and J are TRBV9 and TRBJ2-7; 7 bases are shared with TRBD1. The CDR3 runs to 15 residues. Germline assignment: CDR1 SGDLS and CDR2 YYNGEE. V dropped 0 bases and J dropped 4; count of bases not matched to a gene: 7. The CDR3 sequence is CASSVGRDSIYEQYF. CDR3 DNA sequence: TGTGCCAGCAGCGTAGGCCGGGACAGTATATACGAGCAGTACTTC.

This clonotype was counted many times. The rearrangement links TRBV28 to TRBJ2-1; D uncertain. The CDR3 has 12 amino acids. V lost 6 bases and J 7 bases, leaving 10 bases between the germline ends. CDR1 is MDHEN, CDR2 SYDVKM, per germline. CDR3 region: CASRDTRNEQFF. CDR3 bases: TGTGCCAGCAGAGATACGAGGAATGAGCAGTTCTTC.

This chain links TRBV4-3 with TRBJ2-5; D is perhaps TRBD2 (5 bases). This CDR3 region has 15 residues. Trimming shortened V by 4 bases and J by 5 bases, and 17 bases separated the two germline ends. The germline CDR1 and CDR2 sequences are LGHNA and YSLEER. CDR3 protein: CASSRGGASRETQYF. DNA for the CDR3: TGCGCCAGCAGCCGAGGAGGTGCCAGCCGGGAGACCCAGTACTTC.

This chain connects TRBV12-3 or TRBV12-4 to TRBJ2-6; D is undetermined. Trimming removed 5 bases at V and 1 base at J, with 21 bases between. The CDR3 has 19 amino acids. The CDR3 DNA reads TGTGCCAGCAGTCCTTTCCTCTTCTGGGTTTCTTCTGGGGCCAACGTCCTGACTTTC. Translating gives CASSPFLFWVSSGANVLTF.

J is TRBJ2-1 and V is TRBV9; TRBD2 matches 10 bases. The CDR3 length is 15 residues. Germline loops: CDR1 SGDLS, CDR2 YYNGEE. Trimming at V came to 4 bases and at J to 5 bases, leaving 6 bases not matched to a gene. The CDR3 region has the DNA TGTGCCAGCAGCTTCACTAGCGGGGCACACAATGAGCAGTTCTTC. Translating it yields CASSFTSGAHNEQFF.

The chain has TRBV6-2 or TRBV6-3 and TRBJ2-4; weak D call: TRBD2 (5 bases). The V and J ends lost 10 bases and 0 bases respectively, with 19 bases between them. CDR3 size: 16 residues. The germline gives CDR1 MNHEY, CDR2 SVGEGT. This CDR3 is CATLGLEGLAKNIQYF. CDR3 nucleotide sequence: TGTGCCACCTTAGGGCTCGAGGGCTTAGCCAAAAACATTCAGTACTTC.

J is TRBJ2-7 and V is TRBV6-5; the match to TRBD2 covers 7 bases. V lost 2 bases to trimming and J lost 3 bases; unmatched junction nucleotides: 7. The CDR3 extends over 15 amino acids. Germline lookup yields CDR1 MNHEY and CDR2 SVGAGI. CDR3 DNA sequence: TGTGCCAGCAGTTACGGGCGGGAGCCAGGCTACGAGCAGTACTTC. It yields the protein CASSYGREPGYEQYF.

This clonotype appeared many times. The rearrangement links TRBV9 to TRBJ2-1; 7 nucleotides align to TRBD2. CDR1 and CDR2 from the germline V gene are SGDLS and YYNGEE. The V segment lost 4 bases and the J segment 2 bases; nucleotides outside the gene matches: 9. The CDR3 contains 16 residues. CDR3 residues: CASSLLWRETYNEQFF. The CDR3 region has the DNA TGTGCCAGCAGCCTCCTGTGGCGGGAGACCTACAATGAGCAGTTCTTC.

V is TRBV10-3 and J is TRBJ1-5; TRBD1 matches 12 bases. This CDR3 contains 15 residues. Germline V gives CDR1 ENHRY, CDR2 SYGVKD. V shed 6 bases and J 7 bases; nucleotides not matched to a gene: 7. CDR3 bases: TGTGCCATCAGCCCGGGACAGGGGGCGCGGCAGCCCCAGCATTTT. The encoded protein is CAISPGQGARQPQHF.

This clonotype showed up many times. CDR3 nucleotides: TGCGCCAGCAGCCAACCCTCGGCGGGACGGGGTTCACCCCTCCACTTT. Translation: CASSQPSAGRGSPLHF. The V and J genes are TRBV4-1 and TRBJ1-6, with D maybe TRBD1 (5 bases). The V gene lost 2 bases and the J gene lost 9 bases, with 17 bases spanning the gap. Germline CDR1 MGHRA, CDR2 YSYEKL. This CDR3 has 16 residues.

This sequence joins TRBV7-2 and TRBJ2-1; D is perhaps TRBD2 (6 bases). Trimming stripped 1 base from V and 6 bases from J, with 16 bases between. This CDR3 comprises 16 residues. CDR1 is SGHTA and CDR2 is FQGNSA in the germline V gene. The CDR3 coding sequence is TGTGCCAGCAGCTTAGGGTCTAGCGCCAACCCCAATGAGCAGTTCTTC. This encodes CASSLGSSANPNEQFF. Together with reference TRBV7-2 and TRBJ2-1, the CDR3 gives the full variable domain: GAGVSQSPSNKVTEKGKDVELRCDPISGHTALYWYRQSLGQGLEFLIYFQGNSAPDKSGLPSDRFSAERTGGSVSTLTIQRTQQEDSAVYLCASSLGSSANPNEQFFGPGTRLTVL.

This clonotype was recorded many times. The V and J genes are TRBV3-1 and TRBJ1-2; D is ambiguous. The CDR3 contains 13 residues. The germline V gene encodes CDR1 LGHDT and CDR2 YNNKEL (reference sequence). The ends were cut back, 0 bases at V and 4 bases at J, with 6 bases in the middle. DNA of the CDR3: TGTGCCAGCAGCCAAGAGATGCCCTATGGCTACACCTTC. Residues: CASSQEMPYGYTF.

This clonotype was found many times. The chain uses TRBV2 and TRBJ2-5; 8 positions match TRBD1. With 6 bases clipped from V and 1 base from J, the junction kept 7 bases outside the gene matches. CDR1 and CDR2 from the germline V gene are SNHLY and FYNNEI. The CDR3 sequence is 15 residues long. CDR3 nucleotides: TGTGCCAGCAGGGAGGCAGGGGGCTTCCAAGAGACCCAGTACTTC. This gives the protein CASREAGGFQETQYF.

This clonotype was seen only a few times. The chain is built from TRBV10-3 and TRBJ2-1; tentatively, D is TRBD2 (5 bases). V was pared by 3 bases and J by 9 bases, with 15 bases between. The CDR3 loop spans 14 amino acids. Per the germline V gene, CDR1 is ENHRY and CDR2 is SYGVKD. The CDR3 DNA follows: TGTGCCATCAGTGACTTACTAGTTCGTAGTGAGCAGTTCTTC. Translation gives CAISDLLVRSEQFF.

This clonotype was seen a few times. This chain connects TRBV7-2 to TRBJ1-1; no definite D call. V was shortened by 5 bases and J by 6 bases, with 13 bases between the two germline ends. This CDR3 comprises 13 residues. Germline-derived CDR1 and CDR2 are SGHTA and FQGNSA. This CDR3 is CASSRGQVPEAFF. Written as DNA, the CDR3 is TGTGCCAGCAGCCGAGGTCAGGTTCCTGAAGCTTTCTTT. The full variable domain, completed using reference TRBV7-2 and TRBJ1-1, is GAGVSQSPSNKVTEKGKDVELRCDPISGHTALYWYRQSLGQGLEFLIYFQGNSAPDKSGLPSDRFSAERTGGSVSTLTIQRTQQEDSAVYLCASSRGQVPEAFFGQGTRLTVV.

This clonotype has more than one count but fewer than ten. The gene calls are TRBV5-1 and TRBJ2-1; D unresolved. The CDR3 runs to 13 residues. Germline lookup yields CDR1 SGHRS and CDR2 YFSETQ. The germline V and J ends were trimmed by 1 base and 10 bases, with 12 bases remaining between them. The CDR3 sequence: CASSLMGPQEQFF. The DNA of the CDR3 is TGCGCCAGCAGCTTGATGGGCCCCCAGGAGCAGTTCTTC.

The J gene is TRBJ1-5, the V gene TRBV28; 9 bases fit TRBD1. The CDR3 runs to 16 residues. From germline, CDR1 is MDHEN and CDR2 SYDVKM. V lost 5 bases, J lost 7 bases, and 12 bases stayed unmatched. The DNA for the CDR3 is TGTGCCAGCAGTCCCGGGACAGGGAGGATCGGACAGCCCCAGCATTTT. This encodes CASSPGTGRIGQPQHF.

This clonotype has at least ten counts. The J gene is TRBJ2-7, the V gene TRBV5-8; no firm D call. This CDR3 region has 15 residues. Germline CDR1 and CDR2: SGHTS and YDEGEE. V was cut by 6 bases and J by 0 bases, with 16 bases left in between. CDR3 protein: CASTHEDWSSYEQYF. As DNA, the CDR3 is TGTGCCAGCACCCACGAAGACTGGAGCTCCTACGAGCAGTACTTC.

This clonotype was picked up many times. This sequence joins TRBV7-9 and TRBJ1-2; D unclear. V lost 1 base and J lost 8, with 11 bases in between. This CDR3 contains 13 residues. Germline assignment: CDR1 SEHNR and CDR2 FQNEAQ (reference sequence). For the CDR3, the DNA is TGTGCCAGCAGCTTAGAACATGTCACCGGCTACACCTTC. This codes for CASSLEHVTGYTF.

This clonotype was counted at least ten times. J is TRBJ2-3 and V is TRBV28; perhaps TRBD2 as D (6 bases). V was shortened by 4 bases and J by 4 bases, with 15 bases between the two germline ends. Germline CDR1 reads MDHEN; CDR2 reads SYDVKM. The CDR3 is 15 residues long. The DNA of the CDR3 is TGTGCCAGCAGTTCCCGAACTAGCAGTGCAGATACGCAGTATTTT. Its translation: CASSSRTSSADTQYF.

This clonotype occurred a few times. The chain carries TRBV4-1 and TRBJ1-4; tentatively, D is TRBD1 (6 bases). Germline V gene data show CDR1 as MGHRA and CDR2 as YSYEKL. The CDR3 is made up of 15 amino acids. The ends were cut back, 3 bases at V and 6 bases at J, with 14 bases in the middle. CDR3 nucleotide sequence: TGCGCCAGCAGCCATTACCGAGGGGGGGATGAAAAACTGTTTTTT. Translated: CASSHYRGGDEKLFF.

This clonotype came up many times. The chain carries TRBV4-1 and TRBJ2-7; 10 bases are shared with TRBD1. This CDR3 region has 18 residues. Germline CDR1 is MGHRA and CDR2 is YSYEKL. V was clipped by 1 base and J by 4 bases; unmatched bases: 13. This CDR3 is CASSQVRTGGTSGYEQYF. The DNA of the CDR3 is TGCGCCAGCAGCCAAGTACGGACAGGGGGAACGTCCGGGTACGAGCAGTACTTC.

The DNA for the CDR3 is TGCAGTGCTAGCGGGGTTAGCGGGAGAGATACGCAGTATTTT. Encoded protein: CSASGVSGRDTQYF. The V and J genes are TRBV20-1 and TRBJ2-3, with TRBD2 matching 9 bases. J gave up 5 bases and V 3 bases, and 6 bases lay outside the gene matches. Germline CDR1 reads DFQATT; CDR2 reads SNEGSKA (reference sequence). The CDR3 loop spans 14 amino acids.

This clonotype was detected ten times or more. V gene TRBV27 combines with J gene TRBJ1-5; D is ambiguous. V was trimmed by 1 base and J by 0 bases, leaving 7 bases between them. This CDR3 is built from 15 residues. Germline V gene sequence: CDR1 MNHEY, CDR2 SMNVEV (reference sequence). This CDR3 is CASSLYSGSNQPQHF. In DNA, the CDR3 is TGTGCCAGCAGTTTATACAGCGGTAGCAATCAGCCCCAGCATTTT.

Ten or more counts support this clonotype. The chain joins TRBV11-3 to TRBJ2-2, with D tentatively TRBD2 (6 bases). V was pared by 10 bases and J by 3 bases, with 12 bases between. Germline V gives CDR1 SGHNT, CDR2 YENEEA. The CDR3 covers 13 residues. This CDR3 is CATRLEHTGELFF. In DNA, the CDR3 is TGTGCCACCCGACTAGAACACACCGGGGAGCTGTTTTTT.